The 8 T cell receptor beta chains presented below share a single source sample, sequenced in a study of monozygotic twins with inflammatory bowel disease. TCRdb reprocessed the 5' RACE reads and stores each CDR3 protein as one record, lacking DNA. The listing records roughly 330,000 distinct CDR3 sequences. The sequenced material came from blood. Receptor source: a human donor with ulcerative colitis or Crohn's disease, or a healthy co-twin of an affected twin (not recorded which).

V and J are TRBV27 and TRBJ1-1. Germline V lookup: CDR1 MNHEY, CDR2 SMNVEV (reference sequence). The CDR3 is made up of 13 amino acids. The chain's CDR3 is CASSFAHRAEAFF.

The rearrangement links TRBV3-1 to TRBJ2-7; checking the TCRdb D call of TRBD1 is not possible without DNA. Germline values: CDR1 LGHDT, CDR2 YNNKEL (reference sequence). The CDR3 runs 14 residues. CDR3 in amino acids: CASSPRTTQGEQYF.

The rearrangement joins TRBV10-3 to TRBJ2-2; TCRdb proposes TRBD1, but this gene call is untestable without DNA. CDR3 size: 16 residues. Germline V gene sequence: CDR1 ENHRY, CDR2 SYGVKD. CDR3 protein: CAISEQARGPAGELFF.

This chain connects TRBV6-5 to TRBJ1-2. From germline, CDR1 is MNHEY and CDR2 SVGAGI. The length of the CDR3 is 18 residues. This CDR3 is CASSYYASGDYGAYGYTF.

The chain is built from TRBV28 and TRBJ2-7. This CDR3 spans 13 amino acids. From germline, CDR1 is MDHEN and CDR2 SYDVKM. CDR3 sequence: CASSSGRFYEQYF.

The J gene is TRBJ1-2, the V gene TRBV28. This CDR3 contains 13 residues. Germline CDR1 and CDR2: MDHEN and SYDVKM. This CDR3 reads CASSAGGTNGYTF.

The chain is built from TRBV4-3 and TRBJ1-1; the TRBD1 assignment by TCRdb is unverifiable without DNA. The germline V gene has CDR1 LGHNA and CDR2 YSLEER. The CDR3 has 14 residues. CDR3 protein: CASSQDRGYAEAFF.

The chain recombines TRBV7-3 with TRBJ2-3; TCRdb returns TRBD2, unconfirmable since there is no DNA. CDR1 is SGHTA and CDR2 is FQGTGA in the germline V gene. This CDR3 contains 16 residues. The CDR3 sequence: CASSLTPDLNTDTQYF.